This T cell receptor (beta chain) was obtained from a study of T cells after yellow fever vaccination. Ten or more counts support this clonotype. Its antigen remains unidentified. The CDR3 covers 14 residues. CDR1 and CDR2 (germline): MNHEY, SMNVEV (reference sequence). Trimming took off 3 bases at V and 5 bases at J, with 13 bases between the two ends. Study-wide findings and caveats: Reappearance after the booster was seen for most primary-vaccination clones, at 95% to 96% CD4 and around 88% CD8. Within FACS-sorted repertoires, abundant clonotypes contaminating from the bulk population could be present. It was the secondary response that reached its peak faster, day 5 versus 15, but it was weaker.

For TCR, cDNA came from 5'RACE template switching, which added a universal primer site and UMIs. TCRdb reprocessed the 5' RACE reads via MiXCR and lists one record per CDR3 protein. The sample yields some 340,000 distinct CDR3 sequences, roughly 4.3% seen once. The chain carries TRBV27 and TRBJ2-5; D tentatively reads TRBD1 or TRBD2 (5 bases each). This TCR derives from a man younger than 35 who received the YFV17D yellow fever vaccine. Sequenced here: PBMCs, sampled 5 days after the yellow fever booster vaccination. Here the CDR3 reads CASSLTRAGETQYF. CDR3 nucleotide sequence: TGTGCCAGCAGTTTGACCAGGGCGGGTGAGACCCAGTACTTC.